Listed here is a single T cell receptor beta chain. Its recognized antigen is unknown. No base quality values were provided; no much bigger clone lies one nucleotide off. These data come from a study of blood T cell repertoires in COVID-19 (dated by TCRdb to the early 2020s). About the full investigation: Samples covering the acute and convalescent phases of COVID-19 were provided by collaborators in the United States, Italy and Spain. The sample metadata nearly always contained a de-identified subject ID, COVID-19 status, age in years and sex. The repertoires were released in a freely available public database intended as a resource for research on the immune response to SARS-CoV-2. Where available, HLA class I and class II types were obtained from metadata supplied by the sample provider rather than from assay-based typing. The prospective study material was composed of cDNA or gDNA derived from T cells, B-cell-depleted T cells, or PBMCs. Deeply sampled blood TCRbeta repertoires from subjects exposed to, actively infected with, or recovered from COVID-19 were included in the dataset. The samples were drawn from the first 160 participants of the ongoing ImmuneRACE study and from over a thousand subjects provided by 6 global collaborators. What the study reported, not specific to this receptor: The amount of clinical and demographic metadata varied by source and participant and was provided uncurated.

Participants in the prospective study were aged about 18 to 95 years, lived in 20 to 25 United States geographic areas, and enrolled through a virtual design. Cohort assignment in the prospective study relied on participant-reported clinical history from a screening survey and a study questionnaire. Exposed participants had been in contact, within 2 weeks of entering the study, with a person who had a PCR-confirmed or clinician-diagnosed case of COVID-19. In the prospective study, whole blood, serum and a nasopharyngeal or oropharyngeal swab were collected from each participant by mobile phlebotomists. Prospective study participants could optionally give additional blood draws and questionnaires over a roughly 2-month period. Blood samples from the prospective study were shipped frozen or at room temperature prior to DNA extraction. CDR1 and CDR2, looked up from the germline V gene, are SGHVS and FQNEAQ. V loses 4 bases of germline sequence and J loses 4 bases, and the interval between the two ends is 13 bases. The CDR3 spans 15 residues, from the cysteine through the phenylalanine. Only the CDR3 region is kept as DNA, spanning 45 bases read in frame from base 1.

TCRbeta CDR3 regions were amplified from genomic DNA by means of the immunoSEQ Assay, a bias-controlled multiplex PCR. Under the source paper's analysis protocol: The number of nucleated cells in each sample was estimated from the amplification of reference gene primers within the assay. Sequence reads were collapsed and filtered to measure the absolute abundance of every unique TCRbeta CDR3 rearrangement. For each sample, productive Simpson clonality was calculated as the square root of Simpson's diversity index over productive rearrangements. Imported from immuneACCESS, the table was reduced by TCRdb to in-frame sequences with V and J called. These copies leave out some clones; in studies compared against another copy, an unresolved V gene accounts for under half, and the cause of the remainder is not known. That table is the source of V, J and clone size, and D and trimming were worked out from the DNA. For this sample there are some 300,000 clones; nearly 90% appear just once. The top ten hold 2.9% of the sample.

The chain is made from TRBV7-8 and TRBJ1-4; no confident D gene assignment can be made. The TCR originated in a woman aged 45 to 65 who had been exposed to COVID-19. The sample consisted of PBMCs or T cells enriched from blood (not recorded which). The nucleotide sequence reads as follows: TGTGCCAGCAGCTCCGGACGAGGGCGTAATGAAAAACTGTTTTTT. The encoded protein is CASSSGRGRNEKLFF.